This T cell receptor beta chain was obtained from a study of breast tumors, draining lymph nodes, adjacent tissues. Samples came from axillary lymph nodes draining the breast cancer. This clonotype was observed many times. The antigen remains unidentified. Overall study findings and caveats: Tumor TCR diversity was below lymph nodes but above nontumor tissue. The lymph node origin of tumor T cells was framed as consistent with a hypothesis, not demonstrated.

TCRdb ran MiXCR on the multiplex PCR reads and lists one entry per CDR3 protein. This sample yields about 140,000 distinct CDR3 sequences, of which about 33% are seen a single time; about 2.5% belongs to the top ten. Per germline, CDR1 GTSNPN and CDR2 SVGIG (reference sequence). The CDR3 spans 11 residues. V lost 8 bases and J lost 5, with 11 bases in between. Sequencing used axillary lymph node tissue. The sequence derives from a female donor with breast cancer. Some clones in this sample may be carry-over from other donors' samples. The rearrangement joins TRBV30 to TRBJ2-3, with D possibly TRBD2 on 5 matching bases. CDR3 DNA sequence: TGTGCCCGGCGGGTGAGAGATACGCAGTATTTT. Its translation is CARRVRDTQYF. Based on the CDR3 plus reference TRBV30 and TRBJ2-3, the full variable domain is SQTIHQWPATLVQPVGSPLSLECTVEGTSNPNLYWYRQAAGRGLQLLFYSVGIGQISSEVPQNLSASRPQDRQFILSSKKLLLSDSGFYLCARRVRDTQYFGPGTRLTVL.